This entry lists 11 T cell receptor beta chains sequenced from one sample in a study of control samples from healthy donors and cancer patients. The assay was immunoSEQ multiplex PCR, and TCRdb's table has in-frame clones only and misses some. The table shows roughly 450,000 clones, with approximately 90% occurring only once. Specimen: PBMCs. The source is a man in his forties or fifties with head and neck cancer.

The V and J genes are TRBV21-1 and TRBJ2-5; the table's D call of TRBD2 was not tested on the DNA. TRBV21-1 is marked as a pseudogene. The CDR3 extends over 16 amino acids. The DNA for the CDR3 is TGTGCCAGCAGCCTCCCTCCGGTCTCGGGATTAGAGACCCAGTACTTC. Translation: CASSLPPVSGLETQYF.

This clone was observed a single time. The genes are TRBV28 and TRBJ1-5; D not certain. Looked up from germline, CDR1 is MDHEN and CDR2 is SYDVKM. V lost 9 bases and J lost 6, with 18 bases in between. The CDR3 extends over 14 amino acids. In DNA, the CDR3 is TGTGCCAGTCTAAGAAGTCGGTTAGGTCAGCCCCAGCATTTT. Translation: CASLRSRLGQPQHF.

CDR3 in amino acids: CASSQDLVKAATPGTNEQFF. DNA of the CDR3: TGTGCCAGCAGCCAAGATTTAGTGAAGGCGGCTACACCTGGAACCAATGAGCAGTTCTTC. The V gene is TRBV4-2, the J gene TRBJ2-1; D is ambiguous. Germline V gene lookup returns CDR1 LGHNA and CDR2 YNFKEQ. Trimming took off 0 bases at V and 6 bases at J, with 27 bases between the two ends. CDR3 length: 20 residues.

Of note for this clone: One end of the junction does not line up with germline, which may come from a read error. The chain joins TRBV7-3 to TRBJ2-6, with D tentatively TRBD1 (5 bases). The germline V gene has CDR1 SGHTA and CDR2 FQGTGA. The CDR3 totals 13 residues. Here the CDR3 DNA reads TGTACCAGCAGCACGCCGCAGGGCGCCGTCCTGACTTTC. It yields the protein CTSSTPQGAVLTF.

The chain couples TRBV3-1 (or the pseudogene TRBV3-2) to TRBJ2-5; possible D gene TRBD2, 6 bases. The CDR3 spans 16 residues. The V and J ends lost 5 bases and 6 bases respectively, with 22 bases between them. CDR1 is LGHDT and CDR2 is YNNKEL in the germline V gene (reference sequence). The CDR3 sequence: CASSTSLGGLSKTQYF. CDR3 bases: TGTGCCAGCAGCACTAGTCTGGGGGGTTTATCCAAGACCCAGTACTTC.

The chain joins TRBV2 to TRBJ2-7, with 11 bases fitting TRBD1. Looked up from germline, CDR1 is SNHLY and CDR2 is FYNNEI. V lost 6 bases to trimming and J lost 0 bases; unmatched junction nucleotides: 1. This CDR3 has 14 residues. The CDR3, as DNA: TGTGCCAGCAGGGGGACAGGGGGCTCCTACGAGCAGTACTTC. Residues: CASRGTGGSYEQYF.

The chain combines TRBV5-1 with TRBJ2-6; 8 bases align to TRBD1. V gave up 4 bases and J gave up 1 base; unmatched junction bases: 7. Germline CDR1 and CDR2: SGHRS and YFSETQ. This CDR3 region has 17 residues. CDR3 nucleotide sequence: TGCGCCAGCAGCCCACGGGACAGGCCTTCTGGGGCCAACGTCCTGACTTTC. As protein: CASSPRDRPSGANVLTF.

V and J are TRBV19 and TRBJ1-5, with unresolved D. Germline V gene sequence: CDR1 LNHDA, CDR2 SQIVND (reference sequence). CDR3 size: 16 residues. V was clipped by 4 bases and J by 6 bases, with 19 bases between them. The CDR3 DNA sequence: TGTGCCAGTAGTAAGACAACGGCGGGGTTAGGTCAGCCCCAGCATTTT. Protein: CASSKTTAGLGQPQHF.

CDR3 nucleotide sequence: TGTGCCAGTACGGCCGGGAGGGCTACCGGGGAGCTGTTTTTT. This gives the protein CASTAGRATGELFF. This chain joins TRBV19 and TRBJ2-2; TRBD2 matches at 8 bases. The germline V gene has CDR1 LNHDA and CDR2 SQIVND (reference sequence). Losses at the gene ends were 7 bases for V and 5 bases for J; bases not matched to a gene: 6. The length of the CDR3 is 14 residues. The full variable domain, its missing parts supplied by reference TRBV19 and TRBJ2-2, is DGGITQSPKYLFRKEGQNVTLSCEQNLNHDAMYWYRQDPGQGLRLIYYSQIVNDFQKGDIAEGYSVSREKKESFPLTVTSAQKNPTAFYLCASTAGRATGELFFGEGSRLTVL.

This chain joins TRBV9 and TRBJ2-3, with D possibly being TRBD2 (5 bases). There are 15 residues in the CDR3. CDR1 and CDR2 (germline): SGDLS, YYNGEE. Trimming removed 0 bases at V and 3 bases at J, with 11 bases between. CDR3 sequence (DNA): TGTGCCAGCAGCGTAGCGGGTAGGGAGACAGATACGCAGTATTTT. Residues: CASSVAGRETDTQYF.

This clone occurred once. The V and J genes are TRBV15 and TRBJ2-3; TRBD1 agrees at 9 bases. The V gene's germline CDR1 is LNHNV and CDR2 YYDKDF (reference sequence). The CDR3 consists of 15 residues. V was clipped by 0 bases and J by 4 bases; unmatched bases: 2. The CDR3 DNA sequence: TGTGCCACCAGCAGAGACAGGACAGGGGCAGATACGCAGTATTTT. Amino acids: CATSRDRTGADTQYF.